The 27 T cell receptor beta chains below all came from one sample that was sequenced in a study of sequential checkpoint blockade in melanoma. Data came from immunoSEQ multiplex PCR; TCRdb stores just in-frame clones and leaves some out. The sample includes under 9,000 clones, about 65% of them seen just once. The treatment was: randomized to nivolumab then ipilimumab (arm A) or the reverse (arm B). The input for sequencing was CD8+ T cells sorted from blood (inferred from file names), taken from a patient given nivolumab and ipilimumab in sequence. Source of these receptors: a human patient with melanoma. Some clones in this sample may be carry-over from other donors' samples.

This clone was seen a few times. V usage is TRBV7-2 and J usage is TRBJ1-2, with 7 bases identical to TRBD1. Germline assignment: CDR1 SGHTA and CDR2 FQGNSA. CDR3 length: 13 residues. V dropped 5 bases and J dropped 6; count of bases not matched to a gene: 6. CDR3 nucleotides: TGTGCCAGCAGCGTTCACAGGGGCGATGGCTACACCTTC. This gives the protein CASSVHRGDGYTF.

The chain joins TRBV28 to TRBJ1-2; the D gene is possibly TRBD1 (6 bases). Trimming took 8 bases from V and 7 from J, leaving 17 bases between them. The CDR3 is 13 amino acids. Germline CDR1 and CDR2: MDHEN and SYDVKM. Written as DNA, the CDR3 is TGTGCCAGCTTCCCCGGGGGGGCGAGTGGCTACACCTTC. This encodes CASFPGGASGYTF.

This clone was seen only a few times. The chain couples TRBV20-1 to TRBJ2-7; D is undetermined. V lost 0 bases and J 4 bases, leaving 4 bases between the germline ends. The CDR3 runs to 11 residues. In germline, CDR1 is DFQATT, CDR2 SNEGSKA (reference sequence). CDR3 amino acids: CSARDTYEQYF. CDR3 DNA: TGCAGTGCTAGAGATACTTACGAGCAGTACTTC.

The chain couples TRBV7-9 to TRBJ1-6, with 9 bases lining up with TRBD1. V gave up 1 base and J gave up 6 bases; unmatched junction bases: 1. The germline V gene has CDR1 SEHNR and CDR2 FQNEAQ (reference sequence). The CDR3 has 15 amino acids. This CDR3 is CASSLGGQGNSPLHF. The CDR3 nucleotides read TGTGCCAGCAGCTTAGGGGGACAGGGTAATTCACCCCTCCACTTT.

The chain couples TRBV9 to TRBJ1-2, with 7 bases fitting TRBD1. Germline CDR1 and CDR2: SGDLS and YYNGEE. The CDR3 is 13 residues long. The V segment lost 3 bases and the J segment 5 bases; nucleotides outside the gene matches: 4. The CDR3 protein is CASSEQGWYGYTF. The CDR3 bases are TGTGCCAGCAGCGAACAGGGGTGGTATGGCTACACCTTC.

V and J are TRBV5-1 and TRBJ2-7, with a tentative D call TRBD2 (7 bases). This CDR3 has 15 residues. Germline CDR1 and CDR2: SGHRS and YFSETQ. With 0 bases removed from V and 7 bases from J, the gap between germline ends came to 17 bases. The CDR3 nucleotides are TGCGCCAGCAGCTTGGAGGGGGGGGGTGCGGATGAGCAGTACTTC. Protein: CASSLEGGGADEQYF.

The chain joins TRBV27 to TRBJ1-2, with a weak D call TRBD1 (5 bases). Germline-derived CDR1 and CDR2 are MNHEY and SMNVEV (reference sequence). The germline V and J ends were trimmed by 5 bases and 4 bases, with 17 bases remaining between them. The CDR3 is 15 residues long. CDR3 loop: CASSPTAGRTYGYTF. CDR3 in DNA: TGTGCCAGCAGTCCTACTGCGGGGCGTACCTATGGCTACACCTTC.

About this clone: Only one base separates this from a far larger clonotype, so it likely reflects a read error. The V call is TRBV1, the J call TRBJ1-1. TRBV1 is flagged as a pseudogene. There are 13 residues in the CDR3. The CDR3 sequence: CTSSPNRNTEAFF. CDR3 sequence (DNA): TGCACCAGCAGCCCTAATAGGAACACTGAAGCTTTCTTT.

Here the CDR3 DNA reads TGTGCCAGCAGTTTCGCGGGAAATGGTGAAAAACTGTTTTTT. Residues: CASSFAGNGEKLFF. The chain links TRBV27 to TRBJ1-4; D gene uncertain. Germline values: CDR1 MNHEY, CDR2 SMNVEV (reference sequence). The CDR3 length is 14 residues. The V and J ends lost 3 bases and 7 bases respectively, with 12 bases between them.

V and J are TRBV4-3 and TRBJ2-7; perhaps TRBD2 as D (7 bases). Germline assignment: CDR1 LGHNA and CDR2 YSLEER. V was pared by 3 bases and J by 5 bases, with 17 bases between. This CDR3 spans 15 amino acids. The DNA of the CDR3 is TGCGCCAGCAGCCATTCGGGGGGCGCGGGGCACGAGCAGTACTTC. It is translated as CASSHSGGAGHEQYF.

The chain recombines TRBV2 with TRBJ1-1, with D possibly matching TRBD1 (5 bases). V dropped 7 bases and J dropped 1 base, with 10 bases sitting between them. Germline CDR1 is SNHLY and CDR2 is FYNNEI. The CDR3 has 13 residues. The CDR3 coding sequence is TGTGCCAGCAACTCAGACAGGAACACTGAAGCTTTCTTT. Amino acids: CASNSDRNTEAFF.

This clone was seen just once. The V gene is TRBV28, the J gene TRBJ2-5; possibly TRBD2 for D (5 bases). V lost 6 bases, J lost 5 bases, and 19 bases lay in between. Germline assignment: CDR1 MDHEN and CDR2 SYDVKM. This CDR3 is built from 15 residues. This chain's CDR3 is CASSQTRTSRETQYF. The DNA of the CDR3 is TGTGCCAGCAGCCAAACACGGACTTCAAGGGAGACCCAGTACTTC.

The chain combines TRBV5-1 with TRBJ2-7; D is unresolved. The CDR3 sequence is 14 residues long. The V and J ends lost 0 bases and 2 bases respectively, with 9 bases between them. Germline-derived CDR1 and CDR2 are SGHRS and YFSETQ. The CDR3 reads CASSLEWATYEQYF. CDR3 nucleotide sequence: TGCGCCAGCAGCTTGGAATGGGCGACCTACGAGCAGTACTTC. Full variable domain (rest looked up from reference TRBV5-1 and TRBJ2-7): KAGVTQTPRYLIKTRGQQVTLSCSPISGHRSVSWYQQTPGQGLQFLFEYFSETQRNKGNFPGRFSGRQFSNSRSEMNVSTLELGDSALYLCASSLEWATYEQYFGPGTRLTVT.

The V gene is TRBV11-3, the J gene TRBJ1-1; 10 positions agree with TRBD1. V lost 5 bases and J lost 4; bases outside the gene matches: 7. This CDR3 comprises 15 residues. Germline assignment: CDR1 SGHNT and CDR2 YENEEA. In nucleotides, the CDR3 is TGTGCCAGCAGCCCGTTCCGGACAGGGGGCACTGAAGCTTTCTTT. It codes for CASSPFRTGGTEAFF.

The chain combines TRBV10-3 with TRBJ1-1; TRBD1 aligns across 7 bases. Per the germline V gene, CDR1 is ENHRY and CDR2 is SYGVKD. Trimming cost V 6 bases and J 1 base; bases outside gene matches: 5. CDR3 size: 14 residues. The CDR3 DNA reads TGTGCCATCAGAAGGGGACAGCAGAACACTGAAGCTTTCTTT. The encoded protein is CAIRRGQQNTEAFF.

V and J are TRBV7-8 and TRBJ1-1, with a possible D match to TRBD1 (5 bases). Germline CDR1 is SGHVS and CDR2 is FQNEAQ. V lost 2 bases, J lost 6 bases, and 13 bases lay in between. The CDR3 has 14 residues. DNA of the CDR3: TGTGCCAGCAGCTTAAGGGGCAGGGAGGCTGAAGCTTTCTTT. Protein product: CASSLRGREAEAFF.

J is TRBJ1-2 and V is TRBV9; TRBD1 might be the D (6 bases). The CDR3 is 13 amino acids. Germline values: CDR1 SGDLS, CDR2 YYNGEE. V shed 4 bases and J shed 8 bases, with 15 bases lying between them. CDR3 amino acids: CASSPSGAGGYTF. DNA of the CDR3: TGTGCCAGCAGCCCCTCAGGGGCTGGAGGCTACACCTTC.

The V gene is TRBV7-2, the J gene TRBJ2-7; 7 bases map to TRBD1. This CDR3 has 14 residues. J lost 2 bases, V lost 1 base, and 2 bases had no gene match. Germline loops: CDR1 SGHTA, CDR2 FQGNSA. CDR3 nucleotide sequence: TGTGCCAGCAGCTTAGGGACAGGTACCTACGAGCAGTACTTC. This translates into CASSLGTGTYEQYF.

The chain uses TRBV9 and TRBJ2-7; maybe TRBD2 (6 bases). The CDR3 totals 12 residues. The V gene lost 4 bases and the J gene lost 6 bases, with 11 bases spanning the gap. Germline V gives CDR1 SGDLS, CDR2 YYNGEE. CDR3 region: CASSLSGGEQYF. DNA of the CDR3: TGTGCCAGCAGCCTATCCGGGGGCGAGCAGTACTTC.

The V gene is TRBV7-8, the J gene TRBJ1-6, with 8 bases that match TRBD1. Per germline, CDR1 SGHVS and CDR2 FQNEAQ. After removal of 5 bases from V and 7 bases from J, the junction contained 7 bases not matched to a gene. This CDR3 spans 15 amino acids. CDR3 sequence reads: CASSPDRGRNSPLHF. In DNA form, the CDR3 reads TGTGCCAGCAGCCCCGACAGGGGAAGGAATTCACCCCTCCACTTT.

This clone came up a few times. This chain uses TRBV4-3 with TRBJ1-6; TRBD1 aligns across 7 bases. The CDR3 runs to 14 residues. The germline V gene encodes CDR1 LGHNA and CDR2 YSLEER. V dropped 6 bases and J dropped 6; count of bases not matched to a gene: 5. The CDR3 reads CASRHGQVNSPLHF. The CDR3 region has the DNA TGCGCCAGCAGACACGGACAGGTTAATTCACCCCTCCACTTT.

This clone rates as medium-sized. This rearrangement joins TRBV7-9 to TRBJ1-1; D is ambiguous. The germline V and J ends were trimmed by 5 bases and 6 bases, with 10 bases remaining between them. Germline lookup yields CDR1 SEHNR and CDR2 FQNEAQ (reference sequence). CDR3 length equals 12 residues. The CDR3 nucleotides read TGTGCCAGCAGCGGCAACATACCTGAAGCTTTCTTT. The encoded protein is CASSGNIPEAFF. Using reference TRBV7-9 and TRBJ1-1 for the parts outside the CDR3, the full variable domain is DTGVSQNPRHKITKRGQNVTFRCDPISEHNRLYWYRQTLGQGPEFLTYFQNEAQLEKSRLLSDRFSAERPKGSFSTLEIQRTEQGDSAMYLCASSGNIPEAFFGQGTRLTVV.

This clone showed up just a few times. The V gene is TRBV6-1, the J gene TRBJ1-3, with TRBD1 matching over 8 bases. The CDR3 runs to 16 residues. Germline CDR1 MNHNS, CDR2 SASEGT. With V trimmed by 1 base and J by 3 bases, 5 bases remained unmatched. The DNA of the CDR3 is TGTGCCAGCAGTGAAGGGACAGGGAGAGGTGGAAACACCATATATTTT. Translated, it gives CASSEGTGRGGNTIYF.

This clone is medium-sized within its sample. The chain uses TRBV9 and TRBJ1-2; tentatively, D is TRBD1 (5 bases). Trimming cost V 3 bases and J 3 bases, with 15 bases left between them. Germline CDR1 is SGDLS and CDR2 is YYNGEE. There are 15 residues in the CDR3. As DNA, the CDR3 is TGTGCCAGCAGCGGTGTTAGGGGCGTGGACTATGGCTACACCTTC. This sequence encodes CASSGVRGVDYGYTF.

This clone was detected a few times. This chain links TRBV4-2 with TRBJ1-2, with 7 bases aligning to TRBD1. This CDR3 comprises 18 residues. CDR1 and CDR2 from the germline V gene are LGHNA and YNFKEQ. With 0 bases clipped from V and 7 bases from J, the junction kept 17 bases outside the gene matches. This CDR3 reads CASSQDSGSRRGPLGYTF. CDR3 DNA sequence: TGTGCCAGCAGCCAAGATAGCGGCAGCCGAAGGGGGCCTCTTGGCTACACCTTC.

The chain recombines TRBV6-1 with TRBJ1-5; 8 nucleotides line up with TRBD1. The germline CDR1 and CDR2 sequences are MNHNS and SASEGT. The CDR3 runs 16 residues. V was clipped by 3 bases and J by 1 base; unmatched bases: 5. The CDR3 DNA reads TGTGCCAGCAGTGACGAACAGGGGGGCAGCAATCAGCCCCAGCATTTT. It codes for CASSDEQGGSNQPQHF.

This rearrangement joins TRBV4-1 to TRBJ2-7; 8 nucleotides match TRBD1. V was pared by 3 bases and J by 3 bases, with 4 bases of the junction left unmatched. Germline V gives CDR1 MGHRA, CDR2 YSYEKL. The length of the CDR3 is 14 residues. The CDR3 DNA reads TGCGCCAGCAGCCACAGACAGGGGAACTACGAGCAGTACTTC. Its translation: CASSHRQGNYEQYF.